These T cell receptor beta chains were read from a single sample in a study of T cell responses to AZD1222 COVID-19 vaccine. Repertoires were generated with immunoSEQ multiplex PCR, while TCRdb's copy carries only in-frame clones and drops some. The sample lists about 150,000 clones; roughly 87% were seen once. Sample: peripheral blood, taken 28 days after the second AZD1222 dose. The receptors originated from an adult who received the AZD1222 COVID-19 vaccine. The CDR3 runs from the conserved cysteine through the conserved F or W. Each record gives: D gene, J gene, clone size, V gene, CDR3 protein, CDR3 DNA. D genes are given only for firm matches. Size is omitted from some rows. Given values are once, few, many or a class for expanded clones.

d_gene: TRBD1; j_gene: TRBJ2-2; abundance: NA; v_gene: TRBV4-2; CDR3aa: CASSHAGGGPGELFF; CDR3nt: TGTGCCAGCAGCCATGCAGGGGGCGGTCCCGGGGAGCTGTTTTTT
d_gene: NA; j_gene: TRBJ2-1; abundance: once; v_gene: TRBV7-9; CDR3aa: CASSLAETYNEQFF; CDR3nt: TGTGCCAGCAGCTTAGCGGAAACCTACAATGAGCAGTTCTTC
d_gene: NA; j_gene: TRBJ1-2; abundance: once; v_gene: TRBV5-6; CDR3aa: CASSFRVPGYDGYTF; CDR3nt: TGTGCCAGCAGCTTTCGGGTGCCGGGATACGATGGCTACACCTTC
d_gene: NA; j_gene: TRBJ1-6; abundance: NA; v_gene: TRBV28; CDR3aa: CASSLNSPLHF; CDR3nt: TGTGCCAGCAGTTTGAATTCACCCCTCCACTTT
d_gene: NA; j_gene: TRBJ2-3; abundance: NA; v_gene: TRBV28; CDR3aa: CASRLGDTQYF; CDR3nt: TGTGCCAGCAGGTTGGGGGATACGCAGTATTTT
d_gene: TRBD2; j_gene: TRBJ2-1; abundance: NA; v_gene: TRBV6-1; CDR3aa: CASSEGLAGIGSYNEQFF; CDR3nt: TGTGCCAGCAGTGAAGGGCTAGCGGGGATCGGCTCCTACAATGAGCAGTTCTTC
d_gene: NA; j_gene: TRBJ2-5; abundance: NA; v_gene: TRBV6-1; CDR3aa: CASSEGTIQETQYF; CDR3nt: TGTGCCAGCAGTGAAGGGACGATCCAAGAGACCCAGTACTTC
d_gene: TRBD1; j_gene: TRBJ2-2; abundance: NA; v_gene: TRBV18; CDR3aa: CASSSTGNPFTGELFF; CDR3nt: TGTGCCAGCTCATCGACAGGGAACCCCTTCACCGGGGAGCTGTTTTTT
d_gene: NA; j_gene: TRBJ1-5; abundance: NA; v_gene: TRBV29-1; CDR3aa: CSVVYGDSQPQHF; CDR3nt: TGCAGCGTTGTATACGGGGATAGCCAGCCCCAGCATTTT
d_gene: TRBD1; j_gene: TRBJ2-2; abundance: NA; v_gene: TRBV7-3; CDR3aa: CASSPGQRNTGELFF; CDR3nt: TGTGCCAGCAGCCCGGGACAGAGAAACACCGGGGAGCTGTTTTTT
d_gene: NA; j_gene: TRBJ1-6; abundance: NA; v_gene: TRBV19; CDR3aa: CASSAQTVGNSPLHF; CDR3nt: TGTGCCAGTAGTGCGCAGACAGTTGGGAATTCACCCCTCCACTTT
d_gene: NA; j_gene: TRBJ1-6; abundance: NA; v_gene: TRBV12-3/TRBV12-4; CDR3aa: CASRQNSPLHF; CDR3nt: TGTGCCAGCAGACAAAATTCACCCCTCCACTTT
d_gene: TRBD1; j_gene: TRBJ1-6; abundance: NA; v_gene: TRBV6-5; CDR3aa: CASIKGQRNSPLHF; CDR3nt: TGTGCCAGCATTAAGGGACAGCGCAATTCACCCCTCCACTTT
d_gene: NA; j_gene: TRBJ2-7; abundance: NA; v_gene: TRBV11-2; CDR3aa: CASSLESGQGSYF; CDR3nt: TGTGCCAGCAGCTTAGAGTCTGGGCAGGGTTCTTACTTC
d_gene: NA; j_gene: TRBJ1-5; abundance: once; v_gene: TRBV5-8; CDR3aa: CASSLVGGATNQPQHF; CDR3nt: TGTGCCAGCAGCTTGGTAGGGGGGGCGACAAATCAGCCCCAGCATTTT
d_gene: NA; j_gene: TRBJ1-4; abundance: NA; v_gene: TRBV27; CDR3aa: CASSPPRTPGREKLFF; CDR3nt: TGTGCCAGCAGTCCACCTCGGACCCCTGGCCGGGAAAAACTGTTTTTT
d_gene: TRBD2; j_gene: TRBJ2-7; abundance: NA; v_gene: TRBV6-5; CDR3aa: CASILAGGRSYEQYF; CDR3nt: TGTGCCAGCATACTAGCGGGAGGCCGCTCCTACGAGCAGTACTTC
d_gene: NA; j_gene: TRBJ2-7; abundance: NA; v_gene: TRBV12-3/TRBV12-4; CDR3aa: CASSSGGEQYF; CDR3nt: TGTGCCAGCAGTTCTGGTGGCGAGCAGTACTTC
d_gene: NA; j_gene: TRBJ2-3; abundance: NA; v_gene: TRBV5-1; CDR3aa: CASRRTTSTDTQYF; CDR3nt: TGCGCCAGTCGGAGGACTACTAGCACAGATACGCAGTATTTT
d_gene: NA; j_gene: TRBJ2-2; abundance: NA; v_gene: TRBV7-3; CDR3aa: CASSPDGTGELFF; CDR3nt: TGTGCCAGCAGTCCAGATGGGACCGGGGAGCTGTTTTTT
d_gene: NA; j_gene: TRBJ2-7; abundance: once; v_gene: TRBV11-2; CDR3aa: CASSLVGQGSEQYF; CDR3nt: TGTGCCAGCAGCTTAGTTGGACAAGGAAGCGAGCAGTACTTC
d_gene: TRBD1; j_gene: TRBJ2-5; abundance: NA; v_gene: TRBV2; CDR3aa: CASSRQGNQETQYF; CDR3nt: TGTGCCAGCAGTCGACAGGGGAACCAAGAGACCCAGTACTTC
d_gene: NA; j_gene: TRBJ1-3; abundance: NA; v_gene: TRBV28; CDR3aa: CASSPQGVGTIYF; CDR3nt: TGTGCCAGCAGTCCACAGGGCGTGGGCACCATATATTTT
d_gene: TRBD1; j_gene: TRBJ2-2; abundance: NA; v_gene: TRBV5-8; CDR3aa: CASSLGQGDTGELFF; CDR3nt: TGTGCCAGCAGCTTGGGACAGGGGGACACCGGGGAGCTGTTTTTT
d_gene: NA; j_gene: TRBJ2-4; abundance: once; v_gene: TRBV9; CDR3aa: CASSAHQTRANIQYF; CDR3nt: TGTGCCAGCAGCGCACACCAAACGCGGGCGAACATTCAGTACTTC
d_gene: TRBD1; j_gene: TRBJ1-6; abundance: NA; v_gene: TRBV28; CDR3aa: CASTPGQVYNSPLHF; CDR3nt: TGTGCCAGCACCCCGGGACAGGTGTATAATTCACCCCTCCACTTT
d_gene: TRBD1; j_gene: TRBJ2-2; abundance: NA; v_gene: TRBV18; CDR3aa: CASSPLDRANTGELFF; CDR3nt: TGTGCCAGCTCACCCCTGGACAGGGCGAACACCGGGGAGCTGTTTTTT
d_gene: NA; j_gene: TRBJ1-2; abundance: NA; v_gene: TRBV4-2; CDR3aa: CASSQGKDFYGYTF; CDR3nt: TGTGCCAGCAGCCAAGGGAAGGACTTTTATGGCTACACCTTC
d_gene: NA; j_gene: TRBJ2-3; abundance: NA; v_gene: TRBV10-3; CDR3aa: CAISGTGYSTDTQYF; CDR3nt: TGTGCCATCAGTGGAACGGGCTATAGCACAGATACGCAGTATTTT
d_gene: NA; j_gene: TRBJ1-5; abundance: NA; v_gene: TRBV2; CDR3aa: CASSEMGYNQPQHF; CDR3nt: TGTGCCAGCAGTGAGATGGGCTACAATCAGCCCCAGCATTTT
d_gene: NA; j_gene: TRBJ2-2; abundance: NA; v_gene: TRBV28; CDR3aa: CASSNRVGNTGELFF; CDR3nt: TGTGCCAGCAGTAACAGGGTGGGGAACACCGGGGAGCTGTTTTTT
d_gene: TRBD1; j_gene: TRBJ1-1; abundance: NA; v_gene: TRBV28; CDR3aa: CASVYYRGGTEAFF; CDR3nt: TGTGCCAGCGTATATTACAGGGGAGGAACTGAAGCTTTCTTT
d_gene: NA; j_gene: TRBJ1-3; abundance: NA; v_gene: TRBV6-5; CDR3aa: CASSLRGAGNTIYF; CDR3nt: TGTGCCAGCAGTCTCAGGGGAGCTGGAAACACCATATATTTT
d_gene: NA; j_gene: TRBJ2-2; abundance: NA; v_gene: TRBV7-9; CDR3aa: CASSLTVYTGELFF; CDR3nt: TGTGCCAGCAGCTTGACAGTGTACACCGGGGAGCTGTTTTTT
d_gene: NA; j_gene: TRBJ2-7; abundance: NA; v_gene: TRBV29-1; CDR3aa: CSVELVSSEQYF; CDR3nt: TGCAGCGTTGAACTAGTATCAAGCGAGCAGTACTTC
d_gene: NA; j_gene: TRBJ2-7; abundance: NA; v_gene: TRBV28; CDR3aa: CASSRQAPYEQYF; CDR3nt: TGTGCCAGCAGTCGACAGGCCCCCTACGAGCAGTACTTC
d_gene: NA; j_gene: TRBJ2-5; abundance: NA; v_gene: TRBV6-5; CDR3aa: CASRSGPGQETQYF; CDR3nt: TGTGCCAGCAGGTCCGGTCCAGGCCAAGAGACCCAGTACTTC
d_gene: TRBD2; j_gene: TRBJ2-5; abundance: NA; v_gene: TRBV9; CDR3aa: CASSVGTSRQETQYF; CDR3nt: TGTGCCAGCAGCGTGGGGACTAGCCGGCAAGAGACCCAGTACTTC
d_gene: NA; j_gene: TRBJ2-1; abundance: NA; v_gene: TRBV6-5; CDR3aa: CASSSGYSGNEQFF; CDR3nt: TGTGCCAGCAGTTCCGGTTATTCGGGGAATGAGCAGTTCTTC
d_gene: NA; j_gene: TRBJ2-6; abundance: NA; v_gene: TRBV29-1; CDR3aa: CSASPGTSRSSGANVLTF; CDR3nt: TGCAGCGCTTCCCCCGGGACATCCCGTTCCTCTGGGGCCAACGTCCTGACTTTC
d_gene: NA; j_gene: TRBJ2-7; abundance: NA; v_gene: TRBV27; CDR3aa: CASSFRGTVSYEQYF; CDR3nt: TGTGCCAGCAGTTTCCGGGGGACTGTGTCCTACGAGCAGTACTTC
d_gene: TRBD2; j_gene: TRBJ2-3; abundance: once; v_gene: TRBV30; CDR3aa: CAWTFAGGTTSTDTQYF; CDR3nt: TGTGCCTGGACATTTGCGGGGGGAACCACTAGCACAGATACGCAGTATTTT
d_gene: TRBD2; j_gene: TRBJ2-7; abundance: NA; v_gene: TRBV5-1; CDR3aa: CASSSGLGDLYEQYF; CDR3nt: TGCGCCAGCAGCTCGGGACTAGGGGATCTCTACGAGCAGTACTTC
d_gene: NA; j_gene: TRBJ2-1; abundance: NA; v_gene: TRBV5-1; CDR3aa: CASSGTQAYNEQFF; CDR3nt: TGCGCCAGCTCCGGGACACAAGCCTACAATGAGCAGTTCTTC
d_gene: NA; j_gene: TRBJ2-1; abundance: NA; v_gene: TRBV7-3; CDR3aa: CASSLSPGPNEQFF; CDR3nt: TGTGCCAGCAGCTTAAGTCCCGGCCCCAATGAGCAGTTCTTC
d_gene: NA; j_gene: TRBJ2-2; abundance: NA; v_gene: TRBV2; CDR3aa: CASKGQGSHTGELFF; CDR3nt: TGTGCCAGCAAAGGGCAGGGGTCACACACCGGGGAGCTGTTTTTT
d_gene: NA; j_gene: TRBJ2-7; abundance: NA; v_gene: TRBV7-9; CDR3aa: CASSLEVQPSYEQYF; CDR3nt: TGTGCCAGCAGCTTAGAGGTACAGCCCTCCTACGAGCAGTACTTC
d_gene: TRBD1; j_gene: TRBJ2-5; abundance: NA; v_gene: TRBV18; CDR3aa: CASSPPTGGRETQYF; CDR3nt: TGTGCCAGCTCACCGCCAACAGGGGGCCGGGAGACCCAGTACTTC
d_gene: NA; j_gene: TRBJ2-3; abundance: NA; v_gene: TRBV4-1; CDR3aa: CASSPEARVGTDTQYF; CDR3nt: TGCGCCAGCAGCCCAGAAGCCAGGGTTGGCACAGATACGCAGTATTTT
d_gene: NA; j_gene: TRBJ1-3; abundance: NA; v_gene: TRBV5-4; CDR3aa: CASRRNGGSGNTIYF; CDR3nt: TGTGCCAGCAGACGGAACGGAGGATCCGGAAACACCATATATTTT
d_gene: NA; j_gene: TRBJ2-7; abundance: NA; v_gene: TRBV7-2; CDR3aa: CASSLSNLPYEQYF; CDR3nt: TGTGCCAGCAGCTTATCAAATCTTCCCTACGAGCAGTACTTC
d_gene: TRBD2; j_gene: TRBJ2-7; abundance: NA; v_gene: TRBV28; CDR3aa: CASSLSASGTHEQYF; CDR3nt: TGTGCCAGCAGTTTAAGTGCTAGCGGGACCCACGAGCAGTACTTC
d_gene: NA; j_gene: TRBJ2-2; abundance: NA; v_gene: TRBV10-3; CDR3aa: CAITATGELFF; CDR3nt: TGTGCCATCACGGCGACCGGGGAGCTGTTTTTT
d_gene: NA; j_gene: TRBJ2-7; abundance: NA; v_gene: TRBV24-1; CDR3aa: CATSDSGANYEQYF; CDR3nt: TGTGCCACCAGTGATTCGGGGGCGAACTACGAGCAGTACTTC
d_gene: NA; j_gene: TRBJ2-5; abundance: NA; v_gene: TRBV19; CDR3aa: CASSRVDSQETQYF; CDR3nt: TGTGCCAGTAGTAGAGTTGACAGCCAAGAGACCCAGTACTTC
d_gene: TRBD2; j_gene: TRBJ2-7; abundance: NA; v_gene: TRBV18; CDR3aa: CASSPPTGGSGYEQYF; CDR3nt: TGTGCCAGCTCACCACCGACGGGGGGGTCGGGCTACGAGCAGTACTTC
d_gene: NA; j_gene: TRBJ2-4; abundance: NA; v_gene: TRBV18; CDR3aa: CASSPPFLGPKNIQYF; CDR3nt: TGTGCCAGCTCACCCCCCTTCCTAGGGCCCAAAAACATTCAGTACTTC
d_gene: NA; j_gene: TRBJ2-3; abundance: once; v_gene: TRBV6-4; CDR3aa: CASSDRGGSGDTQYF; CDR3nt: TGTGCCAGCAGTGACCGAGGGGGAAGCGGAGATACGCAGTATTTT
d_gene: NA; j_gene: TRBJ2-5; abundance: NA; v_gene: TRBV12-3/TRBV12-4; CDR3aa: CASSLLGTETQYF; CDR3nt: TGTGCCAGCAGTTTGTTAGGTACTGAGACCCAGTACTTC